The entry that follows covers one T cell receptor beta chain sequence. Next came a second PCR, run for 7 to 11 cycles, which used a sample-barcoded 5' primer along with a J-beta primer mix. TCRdb ran MiXCR on the 5' RACE reads and lists one entry per CDR3 protein. The table lists 1,500,000 or so distinct CDR3 sequences, around 59% of them singletons, with over 5% in the top ten. This entry belongs to a study of blood T cells in healthy people across ages. Trimming took 3 bases from V and 7 from J, leaving 12 bases between them. The CDR3 loop spans 13 amino acids. The chain recombines TRBV12-3 or TRBV12-4 with TRBJ2-5; D unresolved. Sequenced: blood. The clonotype comes from a man between 18 and 29 years old in good health. CDR3 region: CASSFDSRATQYF. CDR3 nucleotides: TGTGCCAGCAGTTTCGACTCAAGAGCGACCCAGTACTTC.